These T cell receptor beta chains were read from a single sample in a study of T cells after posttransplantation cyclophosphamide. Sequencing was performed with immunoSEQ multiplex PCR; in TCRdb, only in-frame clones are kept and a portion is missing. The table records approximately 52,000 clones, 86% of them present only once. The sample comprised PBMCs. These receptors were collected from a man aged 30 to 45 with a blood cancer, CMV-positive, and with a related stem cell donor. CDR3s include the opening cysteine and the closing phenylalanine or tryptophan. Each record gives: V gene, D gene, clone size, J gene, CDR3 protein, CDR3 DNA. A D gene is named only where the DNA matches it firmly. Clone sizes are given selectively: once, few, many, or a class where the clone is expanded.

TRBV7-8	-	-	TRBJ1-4	CASSFTRGNEKLFF	TGTGCCAGCAGCTTCACCAGGGGTAATGAAAAACTGTTTTTT
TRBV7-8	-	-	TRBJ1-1	CASGVLNTEAFF	TGTGCCAGTGGAGTTCTGAACACTGAAGCTTTCTTT
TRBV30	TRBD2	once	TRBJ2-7	CAYRTSGRAGEQYF	TGTGCCTACCGGACTAGCGGGAGGGCCGGGGAGCAGTACTTC
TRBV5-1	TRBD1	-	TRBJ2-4	CASSRGIHRGEGAKNIQYF	TGCGCCAGCAGCCGCGGAATCCACAGGGGCGAAGGGGCCAAAAACATTCAGTACTTC
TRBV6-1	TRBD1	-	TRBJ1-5	CASSGQGTNQPQHF	TGTGCCAGCAGTGGACAGGGAACGAACCAGCCCCAGCATTTT
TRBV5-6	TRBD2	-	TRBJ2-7	CASSVAGGPVDEQYF	TGTGCCAGCAGCGTAGCGGGAGGGCCCGTCGACGAGCAGTACTTC
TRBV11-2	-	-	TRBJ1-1	CASSSRYRASGHGGTEAFF	TGTGCCAGCAGCAGCAGATACAGGGCTAGTGGGCACGGCGGCACTGAAGCTTTCTTT
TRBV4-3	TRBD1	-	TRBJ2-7	CASSQDTLTGGPYEQYF	TGCGCCAGCAGCCAAGACACCCTGACAGGGGGTCCCTACGAGCAGTACTTC
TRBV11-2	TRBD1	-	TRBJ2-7	CASSLAGTAYEQYF	TGTGCCAGCAGCTTAGCCGGGACAGCCTACGAGCAGTACTTC
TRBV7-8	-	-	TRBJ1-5	CASSFGYRERIQPQHF	TGTGCCAGCAGCTTTGGGTACAGGGAACGGATTCAGCCCCAGCATTTT
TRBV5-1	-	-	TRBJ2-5	CASSPGGSETQYF	TGCGCCAGCAGCCCGGGGGGCAGTGAGACCCAGTACTTC
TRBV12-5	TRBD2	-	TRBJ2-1	CASGFPRGAYNEQFF	TGTGCTAGTGGTTTCCCCCGGGGGGCCTACAATGAGCAGTTCTTC
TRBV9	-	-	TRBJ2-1	CASSPEEGAQYEQFF	TGTGCCAGCAGCCCCGAGGAGGGGGCGCAGTATGAGCAGTTCTTC
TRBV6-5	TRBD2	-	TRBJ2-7	CASSGWREGRNEQYF	TGTGCCAGCAGTGGGTGGCGGGAGGGCCGGAACGAGCAGTACTTC
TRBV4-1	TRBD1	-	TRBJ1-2	CASSQPGQINYGYTF	TGCGCCAGCAGCCAACCGGGACAGATTAACTATGGCTACACCTTC
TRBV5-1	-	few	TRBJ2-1	CASSWGGSSYNEQFF	TGCGCCAGCAGCTGGGGCGGTAGCTCCTACAATGAGCAGTTCTTC
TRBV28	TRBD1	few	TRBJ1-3	CASRIQGGNTIYF	TGTGCCAGCAGGATACAGGGGGGAAACACCATATATTTT
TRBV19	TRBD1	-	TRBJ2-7	CASSSGTVGILEQYF	TGTGCCAGTAGTTCCGGGACAGTGGGCATCCTTGAGCAGTACTTC
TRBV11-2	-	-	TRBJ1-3	CASSEIRAGNTIYF	TGTGCCAGCAGCGAGATCAGGGCTGGAAACACCATATATTTT
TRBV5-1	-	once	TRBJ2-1	CASSLVGGEQFF	TGCGCCAGCAGCTTGGTGGGGGGTGAGCAGTTCTTC
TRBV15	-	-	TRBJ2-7	CATSRDLSYEQYF	TGTGCCACCAGCAGAGATCTATCCTACGAGCAGTACTTC
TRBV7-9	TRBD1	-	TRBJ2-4	CASSVRDRGPLAKNIQYF	TGTGCCAGCAGCGTCCGGGACAGGGGACCTCTAGCCAAAAACATTCAGTACTTC
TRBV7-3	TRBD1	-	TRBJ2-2	CASSLSPGQVELFF	TGTGCCAGCAGCTTAAGCCCCGGACAGGTTGAGCTGTTTTTT
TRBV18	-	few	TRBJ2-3	CASSPRRGSSTSTDTQYF	TGTGCCAGCTCACCGCGCAGGGGCAGCTCAACTAGCACAGATACGCAGTATTTT
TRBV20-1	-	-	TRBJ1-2	CSASLPYGYTF	TGCAGTGCTAGTCTTCCCTATGGCTACACCTTC
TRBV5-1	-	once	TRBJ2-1	CASRDSGFRNEQFF	TGCGCCAGCAGAGATAGCGGCTTCCGGAATGAGCAGTTCTTC
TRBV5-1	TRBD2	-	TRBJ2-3	CASSIGTSGRSDTQYF	TGCGCCAGCAGTATTGGGACTAGCGGGAGATCAGATACGCAGTATTTT
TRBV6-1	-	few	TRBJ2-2	CASSERFGDSSAGELFF	TGTGCCAGCAGTGAACGATTCGGGGATTCGAGCGCCGGGGAGCTGTTTTTT
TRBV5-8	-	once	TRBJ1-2	CASSFATDYGYTF	TGTGCCAGCAGCTTTGCGACAGACTATGGCTACACCTTC
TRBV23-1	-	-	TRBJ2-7	CASSRSQGFYEQYF	TGCGCCAGCAGCAGAAGCCAGGGGTTCTACGAGCAGTACTTC
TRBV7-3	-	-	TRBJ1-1	CASSLGRNTEAFF	TGTGCCAGCAGCTTAGGGAGGAACACTGAAGCTTTCTTT
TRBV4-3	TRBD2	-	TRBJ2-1	CASSQVGTSGSKDEQFF	TGCGCCAGCAGCCAGGTCGGGACTAGCGGGAGTAAAGATGAGCAGTTCTTC
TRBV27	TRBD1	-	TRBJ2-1	CASSPYQRTGLVSYNEQFF	TGTGCCAGCAGCCCCTATCAACGGACAGGGCTTGTCTCCTACAATGAGCAGTTCTTC
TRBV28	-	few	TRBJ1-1	CASSWTDSNTEAFF	TGTGCCAGCAGTTGGACGGACTCGAACACTGAAGCTTTCTTT
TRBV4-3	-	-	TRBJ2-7	CASSQVMGGPYEQYF	TGCGCCAGCAGCCAAGTTATGGGCGGGCCCTACGAGCAGTACTTC
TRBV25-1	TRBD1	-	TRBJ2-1	CASSDPMTGLNEQFF	TGTGCCAGCAGTGACCCGATGACAGGGCTCAATGAGCAGTTCTTC
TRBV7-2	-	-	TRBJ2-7	CASSLLVSYEQYF	TGTGCCAGCAGCTTATTAGTCTCCTACGAGCAGTACTTC
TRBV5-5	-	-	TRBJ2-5	CASSLGQSSETQYF	TGTGCCAGCAGCTTGGGACAGTCCTCGGAGACCCAGTACTTC
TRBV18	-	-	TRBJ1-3	CASSPIGDSSSGNTIYF	TGTGCCAGCTCACCAATAGGGGATTCCTCCTCTGGAAACACCATATATTTT
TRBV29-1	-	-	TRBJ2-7	CSVEGGDAYEQYF	TGCAGCGTTGAAGGCGGGGACGCGTACGAGCAGTACTTC
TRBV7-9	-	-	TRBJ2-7	CASSLGGASYEQYF	TGTGCCAGCAGCTTAGGGGGAGCATCCTACGAGCAGTACTTC
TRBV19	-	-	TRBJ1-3	CASSSRNSAGNTIYF	TGTGCCAGTAGTAGCCGAAATAGTGCTGGAAACACCATATATTTT
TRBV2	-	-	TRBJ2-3	CASSAQTTDTQYF	TGTGCCAGCAGTGCACAGACCACAGATACGCAGTATTTT
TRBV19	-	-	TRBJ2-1	CASKSPPFGGMNEQFF	TGTGCCAGTAAATCACCTCCGTTTGGGGGGATGAATGAGCAGTTCTTC
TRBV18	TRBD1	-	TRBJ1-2	CASSPPLPDRVDYGYTF	TGTGCCAGCTCACCACCGCTGCCGGACAGGGTTGACTATGGCTACACCTTC
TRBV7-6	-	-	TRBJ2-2	CASSLEGHATGELFF	TGTGCCAGCAGCTTAGAGGGACACGCCACCGGGGAGCTGTTTTTT
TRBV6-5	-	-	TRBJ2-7	CASSYVTGSSYEQYF	TGTGCCAGCAGTTACGTGACGGGGAGCTCCTACGAGCAGTACTTC
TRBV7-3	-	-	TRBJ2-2	CASSLNVRNTGELFF	TGTGCCAGCAGCTTAAACGTGCGGAACACCGGGGAGCTGTTTTTT
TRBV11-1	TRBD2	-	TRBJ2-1	CASSPRLAGDNEQFF	TGTGCCAGCAGCCCACGGCTAGCGGGGGACAATGAGCAGTTCTTC
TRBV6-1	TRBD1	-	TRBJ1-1	CASKQGTVNTEAFF	TGTGCCAGCAAACAGGGGACAGTGAACACTGAAGCTTTCTTT
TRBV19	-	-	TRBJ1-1	CASNRRDGYVRGTEAFF	TGTGCCAGTAATCGCCGGGACGGGTACGTTCGGGGGACTGAAGCTTTCTTT
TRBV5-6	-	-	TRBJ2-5	CASSLAQVGQETQYF	TGTGCCAGCAGCTTGGCACAGGTGGGCCAAGAGACCCAGTACTTC
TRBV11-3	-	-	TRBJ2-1	CASSLGGNNNEQFF	TGTGCCAGCAGCTTAGGAGGGAATAACAATGAGCAGTTCTTC
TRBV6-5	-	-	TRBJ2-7	CASEGATYEQYF	TGTGCCAGCGAAGGGGCCACCTACGAGCAGTACTTC
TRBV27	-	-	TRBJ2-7	CASSPSGRFTYEQYF	TGTGCCAGCAGCCCTTCCGGGAGATTCACCTACGAGCAGTACTTC
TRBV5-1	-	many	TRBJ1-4	CASSSGQSFNEKLFF	TGCGCCAGCAGCTCTGGACAGTCGTTTAATGAAAAACTGTTTTTT
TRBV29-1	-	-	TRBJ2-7	CSAGDYEQYF	TGCAGCGCCGGGGACTACGAGCAGTACTTC
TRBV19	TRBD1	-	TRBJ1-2	CASSPGQGRYTYGYTF	TGTGCCAGTAGCCCGGGACAGGGACGTTACACGTATGGCTACACCTTC
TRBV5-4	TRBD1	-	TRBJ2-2	CASSPRQGHYTGELFF	TGTGCCAGCAGCCCCAGACAGGGTCATTACACCGGGGAGCTGTTTTTT